The 7 T cell receptor beta chains below all came from one sample that was sequenced in a study of tumor-infiltrating lymphocytes in primary liver carcinoma. For blood RNA, unsorted whole blood served as the source, and germline DNA was extracted too. Constant-region priming of approximately 500 ng total RNA yielded TCR beta cDNA. ARM-PCR was slightly modified, and three nested multiplex PCR rounds with it gave rise to the TCR beta libraries. TRBV1-TRBV30 forward and Cbeta reverse primers drove the first two roughly 10-cycle rounds. A single record per CDR3 protein comes from TCRdb applying MiXCR to the multiplex PCR reads. The sample lists about 310,000 distinct CDR3 sequences, around three fifths occurring once. Sequences were obtained from peripheral blood. The receptors were sampled from a woman in her 30s with primary liver carcinoma and hepatitis B virus infection.

This clonotype has a handful of counts. An end of the junction differs from the germline gene, which may be a read error. The chain couples TRBV14 to TRBJ2-3; D remains ambiguous. Germline CDR1 and CDR2: SGHDN and FVKESK. The CDR3 covers 12 residues. CDR3 amino acids: CASSLAGYTRYF. CDR3 in DNA: TGTGCCAGCAGCCTCGCTGGCTATACGCGGTATTTT.

The rearrangement joins TRBV10-3 to TRBJ2-7; D uncertain. Trimming stripped 0 bases from V and 0 bases from J, with 6 bases between. CDR1 and CDR2 (germline): ENHRY, SYGVKD. This CDR3 comprises 14 residues. CDR3 coding DNA: TGTGCCATCAGTGAGTCGGGCAGCTCCTACGAGCAGTACTTC. It specifies CAISESGSSYEQYF.

This clonotype was seen just once. A read error may explain this, as a much larger clone is one base away. J is TRBJ2-4 and V is TRBV6-2 or TRBV6-3, with 8 bases identical to TRBD2. The CDR3 is made up of 19 amino acids. Germline values: CDR1 MNHEY, CDR2 SVGEGT. This CDR3 reads CASSPTSGNTRNAKSIQYF. CDR3 sequence (DNA): TGTGCCAGCAGTCCCACTAGCGGCAACACACGGAACGCCAAAAGCATTCAGTACTTC.

Here the CDR3 DNA reads TGCAGCGCCGAGGGCGGTGAAGCTTTCTTT. It encodes CSAEGGEAFF. J is TRBJ1-1 and V is TRBV29-1; no firm D call. The V and J ends lost 7 bases and 7 bases respectively, with 10 bases between them. The germline CDR1 and CDR2 sequences are SQVTM and ANQGSEA. This CDR3 is built from 10 residues.

A note on this clonotype: This may stem from a read error, because a much larger clone lies one nucleotide away. The chain joins TRBV29-1 to TRBJ2-7, with 12 bases fitting TRBD2. This CDR3 has 13 residues. Trimming cost V 7 bases and J 8 bases; bases outside gene matches: 9. The germline V gene has CDR1 SQVTM and CDR2 ANQGSEA. The CDR3 region has the DNA TGCAGCGCTCGGACTAGCGGGATCGACAAGCAGTACTTC. Amino acid sequence: CSARTSGIDKQYF.

The V and J genes are TRBV5-5 and TRBJ2-2; TRBD2 is a possible D gene (6 bases). Germline values: CDR1 SGHKS, CDR2 YYEKEE (reference sequence). V was clipped by 3 bases and J by 1 base, with 13 bases between them. The CDR3 is made up of 16 amino acids. DNA of the CDR3: TGTGCCAGCAGCTCGCCCGGGACTTGGAACACCGGGGAGCTGTTTTTT. This codes for CASSSPGTWNTGELFF. The full variable domain, completed using reference TRBV5-5 and TRBJ2-2, is DAGVTQSPTHLIKTRGQQVTLRCSPISGHKSVSWYQQVLGQGPQFIFQYYEKEERGRGNFPDRFSARQFPNYSSELNVNALLLGDSALYLCASSSPGTWNTGELFFGEGSRLTVL.

Comments on this clonotype: Compared with germline, one end of the junction differs, possibly owing to a read error. The chain carries TRBV7-8 and TRBJ2-3; 7 bases align to TRBD2. The CDR3 sequence is 18 residues long. Germline values: CDR1 SGHVS, CDR2 FQNEAQ. In DNA form, the CDR3 reads TGTGCCAGCAGCCTAGCGGCGGGAACTCCTAGGAGCACAGATACGCTGTATTTT. Its protein is CASSLAAGTPRSTDTLYF.